This T cell receptor beta chain was documented in a study of blood T cells in healthy people across ages. A note on this clonotype: Its antigen is not known.

Study-level findings and limits: Donors of long life had a larger count of naive CD4+ cells and greater diversity than aged donors.

It was with a sample-barcoded 5' primer and a J-beta primer mix that a second PCR of roughly 7 to 12 cycles was run. A single record per CDR3 protein comes from TCRdb applying MiXCR to the 5' RACE reads. The repertoire holds 910,000 or so distinct CDR3 sequences, just over 50% seen once, with roughly a fifth in the top ten. Germline V gene sequence: CDR1 LGHDT, CDR2 YNNKEL (reference sequence). V lost 0 bases and J lost 0, with 12 bases in between. The CDR3 is 17 residues long. The amount of total RNA extracted per sample was at least 5 micrograms. Sequenced input: blood. J is TRBJ2-1 and V is TRBV3-1; D is ambiguous. This receptor was obtained from a woman aged 55-69 years in good health. CDR3 DNA: TGTGCCAGCAGCCAAGATCCAGTCAGCTACTCCTACAATGAGCAGTTCTTC. This sequence encodes CASSQDPVSYSYNEQFF.